This T cell receptor beta chain was recorded in a study of T cells after yellow fever vaccination. About the research overall: When fractions had low cell numbers, they were prepared with SMART-Seq v4 Ultra Low Input.

MiXCR, run by TCRdb on the 5' RACE reads, gives a single entry per CDR3 protein. The repertoire holds about 400,000 distinct CDR3 sequences, with about 6% as singletons. Notes on the study in general: Abundant clonotypes from the bulk population could have been carried over as contaminants into FACS-sorted repertoires. Subsequent to the booster, the majority of primary-vaccination clones reappeared (roughly 96% CD4, roughly 90% CD8). Peaking faster, on day 5 versus 15, the secondary response was nonetheless weaker.

V was trimmed by 1 base and J by 6 bases, leaving 13 bases between them. CDR3 length equals 14 residues. For this clonotype: Its antigen is not known.

The chain couples TRBV12-3 or TRBV12-4 to TRBJ2-7, with D tentatively TRBD1 (5 bases). The clonotype originates from a man aged 25-45 years who received the YFV17D yellow fever vaccine. The specimen comprised PBMCs, sampled 5 days after the yellow fever booster vaccination. CDR3 protein: CASSLVSPQGEQYF. The CDR3 bases are TGTGCCAGCAGTTTAGTTTCCCCCCAGGGCGAGCAGTACTTC.